The 30 T cell receptor beta chains given below trace back to one sample, sequenced in a study of control samples from healthy donors and cancer patients. This table comes from immunoSEQ multiplex PCR, and its TCRdb copy is limited to in-frame clones, with some not included. The sample yields 100,000 to 150,000 clones, 92% seen once. Sequences were obtained from blood. The receptors stem from a man younger than 35 in good health.

This chain joins TRBV13 and TRBJ1-3, with D tentatively TRBD1 (5 bases). This CDR3 contains 14 residues. Germline assignment: CDR1 PRHDT and CDR2 FYEKMQ (reference sequence). V gave up 3 bases and J gave up 2 bases, with 8 bases separating them. In DNA, the CDR3 is TGTGCCAGCAGCTTCCGGGGACCTGGAAACACCATATATTTT. Encoded protein: CASSFRGPGNTIYF.

The chain couples TRBV7-9 to TRBJ2-3; a possible D gene is TRBD2 (6 bases). The CDR3 spans 16 residues. Between the trimmed V and J ends, which lost 0 bases and 5 bases, there was a span of 15 bases. Germline assignment: CDR1 SEHNR and CDR2 FQNEAQ (reference sequence). CDR3 in DNA: TGTGCCAGCAGCTTAGCTGTCGGGGGTTATGGAGATACGCAGTATTTT. Protein product: CASSLAVGGYGDTQYF.

V gene TRBV15 combines with J gene TRBJ1-5; 8 positions agree with TRBD1. The CDR3 consists of 13 residues. The germline V gene has CDR1 LNHNV and CDR2 YYDKDF (reference sequence). Unmatched junction bases numbered 4, after V lost 8 bases and J lost 4 bases. CDR3 sequence (DNA): TGTGCCACCGGACAGGGAGAGAATCAGCCCCAGCATTTT. Translated, it gives CATGQGENQPQHF. Supplemented by reference TRBV15 and TRBJ1-5, the full variable domain reads DAMVIQNPRYQVTQFGKPVTLSCSQTLNHNVMYWYQQKSSQAPKLLFHYYDKDFNNEADTPDNFQSRRPNTSFCFLDIRSPGLGDTAMYLCATGQGENQPQHFGDGTRLSIL.

The gene calls are TRBV3-1 (or the pseudogene TRBV3-2) and TRBJ2-3, with D possibly being TRBD2 (5 bases). Trimming left V 4 bases short and J 3 bases short, with 11 bases between. Germline loops: CDR1 LGHDT, CDR2 YNNKEL (reference sequence). This CDR3 is 14 amino acids long. The CDR3 sequence is CASSLREGTDTQYF. Written as DNA, the CDR3 is TGTGCCAGCAGCCTTCGGGAAGGAACAGATACGCAGTATTTT.

V is TRBV14 and J is TRBJ1-1; D perhaps matches TRBD1 (5 bases). Germline CDR1 reads SGHDN; CDR2 reads FVKESK. There are 15 residues in the CDR3. The V end was cut by 3 bases, the J end by 1 base, with 12 bases between. The CDR3 is CASSQLAGANTEAFF. CDR3 in DNA: TGTGCCAGCAGCCAGTTGGCCGGGGCGAACACTGAAGCTTTCTTT.

The rearrangement uses TRBV10-3 and TRBJ2-3; 7 bases map to TRBD1. V was clipped by 9 bases and J by 1 base; unmatched bases: 1. The length of the CDR3 is 12 residues. The germline V gene has CDR1 ENHRY and CDR2 SYGVKD. CDR3 bases: TGTGCCATTCAGGGGGGCACAGATACGCAGTATTTT. This encodes CAIQGGTDTQYF.

This clone appeared a single time. V gene TRBV4-1 combines with J gene TRBJ1-6; 8 bases align to TRBD1. This CDR3 comprises 16 residues. After removal of 6 bases from V and 8 bases from J, the junction contained 12 bases not matched to a gene. From germline, CDR1 is MGHRA and CDR2 YSYEKL. CDR3 loop: CASSTSAGQGYSPLHF. CDR3 coding DNA: TGCGCCAGCAGTACAAGTGCCGGACAGGGTTATTCACCCCTCCACTTT.

The chain couples TRBV19 to TRBJ2-3, with D possibly TRBD1 on 5 matching bases. The ends were cut back, 9 bases at V and 3 bases at J, with 13 bases in the middle. The length of the CDR3 is 13 residues. Germline V gene sequence: CDR1 LNHDA, CDR2 SQIVND (reference sequence). The CDR3 DNA is TGTGCCAGCCGACAGAAGGGGACAGATACGCAGTATTTT. The encoded protein is CASRQKGTDTQYF.

The gene calls are TRBV27 and TRBJ2-1, with TRBD2 as a possible D gene (5 bases). Trimming pared 6 bases from V and 3 bases from J, leaving 12 bases between. The CDR3 runs to 14 residues. Germline loops: CDR1 MNHEY, CDR2 SMNVEV (reference sequence). The CDR3 coding sequence is TGTGCCAGCAGCCGCGGACGGGGCTACAATGAGCAGTTCTTC. Translating gives CASSRGRGYNEQFF.

The V call is TRBV2, the J call TRBJ1-3; D call uncertain. Germline V gene data show CDR1 as SNHLY and CDR2 as FYNNEI. The germline V and J ends were trimmed by 6 bases and 0 bases, with 12 bases remaining between them. The CDR3 has 15 amino acids. The CDR3 DNA sequence: TGTGCCAGCAGGGACCGGGTCCTCTCTGGAAACACCATATATTTT. Translation: CASRDRVLSGNTIYF. Full variable domain (outside the CDR3, taken from reference TRBV2 and TRBJ1-3): EPEVTQTPSHQVTQMGQEVILRCVPISNHLYFYWYRQILGQKVEFLVSFYNNEISEKSEIFDDQFSVERPDGSNFTLKIRSTKLEDSAMYFCASRDRVLSGNTIYFGEGSWLTVV.

J is TRBJ1-1 and V is TRBV5-1; unclear D gene. Trimming shortened V by 2 bases and J by 1 base, and 9 bases separated the two germline ends. Per the germline V gene, CDR1 is SGHRS and CDR2 is YFSETQ. This CDR3 contains 14 residues. The CDR3 reads CASSLTYRNTEAFF. CDR3 DNA: TGCGCCAGCAGCTTAACTTACAGGAACACTGAAGCTTTCTTT.

The chain uses TRBV6-5 and TRBJ1-6; D is possibly TRBD1 (5 bases). V shed 6 bases and J shed 13 bases, with 16 bases lying between them. The CDR3 contains 13 residues. Germline CDR1 is MNHEY and CDR2 is SVGAGI. CDR3 sequence reads: CASSDSPVWPLHF. CDR3 sequence (DNA): TGTGCCAGCAGCGACAGCCCGGTATGGCCCCTCCACTTT.

The chain employs TRBV29-1 and TRBJ2-2; no firm D call. Trimming stripped 7 bases from V and 6 bases from J, with 9 bases between. Germline V gene sequence: CDR1 SQVTM, CDR2 ANQGSEA. The CDR3 extends over 11 amino acids. The chain's CDR3 is CSATQPGELFF. The CDR3 DNA is TGCAGCGCGACCCAACCCGGGGAGCTGTTTTTT.

Here the CDR3 DNA reads TGCATCGGGGGGGAAAACTATGGCTACACCTTC. This encodes CIGGENYGYTF. This rearrangement joins TRBV29-1 to TRBJ1-2, with TRBD1 as a possible D gene (5 bases). CDR3 length equals 11 residues. The V gene's germline CDR1 is SQVTM and CDR2 ANQGSEA.

This clone was detected only once. V is TRBV6-5 and J is TRBJ2-4; maybe TRBD1 (6 bases). Between the trimmed V and J ends, which lost 6 bases and 5 bases, there was a span of 17 bases. The CDR3 extends over 15 amino acids. Looked up from germline, CDR1 is MNHEY and CDR2 is SVGAGI. The CDR3 is CASSRDIRPQNIQYF. The CDR3 DNA reads as TGTGCCAGCAGCCGGGACATTCGCCCCCAAAACATTCAGTACTTC.

V usage is TRBV29-1 and J usage is TRBJ1-6; 8 nucleotides match TRBD1. The V and J ends lost 4 bases and 9 bases, in that order; junction bases with no gene match: 11. Germline V gene data show CDR1 as SQVTM and CDR2 as ANQGSEA. The CDR3 extends over 15 amino acids. This chain's CDR3 is CSVVLDRVPGSPLHF. The CDR3 nucleotides read TGCAGCGTTGTCCTGGACAGGGTACCTGGTTCACCCCTCCACTTT. Supplemented by reference TRBV29-1 and TRBJ1-6, the full variable domain reads SAVISQKPSRDICQRGTSLTIQCQVDSQVTMMFWYRQQPGQSLTLIATANQGSEATYESGFVIDKFPISRPNLTFSTLTVSNMSPEDSSIYLCSVVLDRVPGSPLHFGNGTRLTVT.

The chain has TRBV27 and TRBJ2-7; no definite D call. The ends were cut back, 3 bases at V and 0 bases at J, with 9 bases in the middle. The CDR3 extends over 14 amino acids. CDR1 and CDR2 from the germline V gene are MNHEY and SMNVEV (reference sequence). CDR3 coding DNA: TGTGCCAGCAGTTTGAACAGAAACTCCTACGAGCAGTACTTC. It yields the protein CASSLNRNSYEQYF.

The genes are TRBV5-4 and TRBJ1-1, with 8 bases matching TRBD1. Germline CDR1 reads SGHNT; CDR2 reads YYREEE (reference sequence). After removal of 6 bases from V and 0 bases from J, the junction contained 7 bases not matched to a gene. The CDR3 contains 15 residues. The CDR3 bases are TGTGCCAGCACCCCGGACAGGGCCATGAACACTGAAGCTTTCTTT. Translated: CASTPDRAMNTEAFF.

The sample holds a few counts of this clone. The chain couples TRBV30 to TRBJ1-6, with D possibly being TRBD1 (6 bases). Per germline, CDR1 GTSNPN and CDR2 SVGIG (reference sequence). Deletions cut 3 bases from V and 0 bases from J, with 12 bases between. CDR3 size: 16 residues. The CDR3 here is CAWSGGTSSYNSPLHF. In DNA, the CDR3 is TGTGCCTGGAGCGGGGGGACAAGCTCCTATAATTCACCCCTCCACTTT.

The genes are TRBV6-5 and TRBJ2-3; D could derive from TRBD1 or TRBD2 (7 bases each). Germline values: CDR1 MNHEY, CDR2 SVGAGI. Trimming pared 8 bases from V and 3 bases from J, leaving 15 bases between. The CDR3 totals 14 residues. The CDR3 region is CASRGGGLTDTQYF. CDR3 nucleotides: TGTGCCAGCCGGGGAGGGGGCTTGACAGATACGCAGTATTTT.

The gene calls are TRBV28 and TRBJ1-2, with 8 bases lining up with TRBD1. Germline assignment: CDR1 MDHEN and CDR2 SYDVKM. The CDR3 sequence is 15 residues long. The V and J ends lost 7 bases and 6 bases, in that order; junction bases with no gene match: 13. In DNA, the CDR3 is TGTGCCAGCATCCCAGGGGGCCATAATTTGGATGGCTACACCTTC. Amino acid sequence: CASIPGGHNLDGYTF.

V is TRBV7-2 and J is TRBJ2-1; 7 nucleotides match TRBD1. CDR1 is SGHTA and CDR2 is FQGNSA in the germline V gene. The CDR3 has 15 amino acids. With V trimmed by 2 bases and J by 4 bases, 5 bases remained unmatched. DNA of the CDR3: TGTGCCAGCAGCTTAAGGTACAGGGGATACAATGAGCAGTTCTTC. Translating it yields CASSLRYRGYNEQFF. The whole variable domain, filled in from reference TRBV7-2 and TRBJ2-1, reads GAGVSQSPSNKVTEKGKDVELRCDPISGHTALYWYRQSLGQGLEFLIYFQGNSAPDKSGLPSDRFSAERTGGSVSTLTIQRTQQEDSAVYLCASSLRYRGYNEQFFGPGTRLTVL.

The gene calls are TRBV6-5 and TRBJ1-2; D not resolved. This CDR3 is built from 14 residues. CDR1 and CDR2 from the germline V gene are MNHEY and SVGAGI. V was trimmed by 2 bases and J by 4 bases, leaving 11 bases between them. CDR3 loop: CASSYEPGLYGYTF. The DNA of the CDR3 is TGTGCCAGCAGTTACGAACCGGGCCTCTATGGCTACACCTTC.

This chain connects TRBV18 to TRBJ2-1; unclear D gene. The CDR3 sequence is 12 residues long. The germline V gene has CDR1 KGHSH and CDR2 LQKENI. Between the trimmed V and J ends, which lost 4 bases and 3 bases, there was a span of 4 bases. CDR3 in DNA: TGTGCCAGCTCACTTGGCTACAATGAGCAGTTCTTC. This encodes CASSLGYNEQFF.

The CDR3 nucleotides are TGTGCCAGCTCACAGGTTGCTGAAGCTTTCTTT. This gives the protein CASSQVAEAFF. The chain combines TRBV12-3 or TRBV12-4 with TRBJ1-1, with D possibly being TRBD1 (5 bases). This CDR3 is 11 amino acids long. V was pared by 8 bases and J by 6 bases, with 10 bases between.

The gene calls are TRBV12-5 and TRBJ2-3, with unresolved D. Germline-derived CDR1 and CDR2 are LGHNT and FRNRAP. Deletions cut 1 base from V and 6 bases from J, with 2 bases between. This CDR3 has 11 amino acids. CDR3 DNA: TGTGCTAGTGGTTTGGGTGATACGCAGTATTTT. Protein product: CASGLGDTQYF. The variable domain in full, with the rest retrieved from reference TRBV12-5 and TRBJ2-3, is DARVTQTPRHKVTEMGQEVTMRCQPILGHNTVFWYRQTMMQGLELLAYFRNRAPLDDSGMPKDRFSAEMPDATLATLKIQPSEPRDSAVYFCASGLGDTQYFGPGTRLTVL.

The chain employs TRBV12-5 and TRBJ2-7; the D is unclear. With 1 base removed from V and 4 bases from J, the gap between germline ends came to 17 bases. Per the germline V gene, CDR1 is LGHNT and CDR2 is FRNRAP. The CDR3 extends over 16 amino acids. The DNA of the CDR3 is TGTGCTAGTGGTTTGGGGATTCTACCCCGCCGATACGAGCAGTACTTC. Protein sequence: CASGLGILPRRYEQYF.

V is TRBV5-1 and J is TRBJ2-2; TRBD2 aligns across 9 bases. The CDR3 has 15 residues. Per the germline V gene, CDR1 is SGHRS and CDR2 is YFSETQ. V was clipped by 4 bases and J by 6 bases; unmatched bases: 7. CDR3 bases: TGCGCCAGCAGCATCTTAGCGGGGGAATCCGGGGAGCTGTTTTTT. It codes for CASSILAGESGELFF.

The genes are TRBV5-1 and TRBJ2-7; 9 nucleotides agree with TRBD1. V lost 4 bases, J lost 4 bases, and 9 bases stayed unmatched. In germline, CDR1 is SGHRS, CDR2 YFSETQ. CDR3 size: 15 residues. CDR3: CASSRGQGELYEQYF. The CDR3 DNA reads as TGCGCCAGCAGCAGGGGACAGGGAGAACTTTACGAGCAGTACTTC.

In this sample, this clone turned up a few times. The chain uses TRBV7-9 and TRBJ1-2, with D tentatively TRBD1 (5 bases). CDR3 length: 14 amino acids. Looked up from germline, CDR1 is SEHNR and CDR2 is FQNEAQ (reference sequence). Trimming shortened V by 1 base and J by 8 bases, and 14 bases separated the two germline ends. The DNA for the CDR3 is TGTGCCAGCAGCTTAGAACAGGTCCTGAGCGGCTACACCTTC. This sequence encodes CASSLEQVLSGYTF.